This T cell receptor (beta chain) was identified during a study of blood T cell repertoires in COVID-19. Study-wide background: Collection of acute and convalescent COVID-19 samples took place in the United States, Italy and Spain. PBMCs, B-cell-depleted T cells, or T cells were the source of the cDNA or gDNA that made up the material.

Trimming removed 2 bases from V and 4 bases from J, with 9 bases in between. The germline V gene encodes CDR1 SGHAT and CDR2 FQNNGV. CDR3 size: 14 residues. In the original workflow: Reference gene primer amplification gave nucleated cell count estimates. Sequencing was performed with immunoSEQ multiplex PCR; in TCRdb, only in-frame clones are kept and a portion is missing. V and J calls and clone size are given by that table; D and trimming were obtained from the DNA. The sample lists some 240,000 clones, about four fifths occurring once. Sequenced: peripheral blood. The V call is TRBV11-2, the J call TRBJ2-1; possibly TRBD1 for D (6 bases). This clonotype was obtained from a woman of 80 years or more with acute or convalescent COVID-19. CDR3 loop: CASSLPTGYNEQFF. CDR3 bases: TGTGCCAGCAGCTTACCAACAGGGTACAATGAGCAGTTCTTC.